This TCR beta chain was recovered during a study of blood T cell repertoires in COVID-19. Clones were sequenced by immunoSEQ multiplex PCR, and TCRdb holds only the in-frame ones, with some missing. The table lists about 210,000 clones, 83% of them singletons. This clone has a single count. Looked up from germline, CDR1 is LGHDT and CDR2 is YNNKEL (reference sequence). Trimming took 0 bases from V and 8 from J, leaving 13 bases between them. The CDR3 is 15 amino acids. The rearrangement links TRBV3-1 (or the pseudogene TRBV3-2) to TRBJ1-4; D unresolved. The receptor comes from a woman aged 40-49 years with active or convalescent COVID-19. The source material was peripheral blood. The CDR3: CASSQEGGTCEKLFF. The CDR3 DNA follows: TGTGCCAGCAGCCAAGAAGGCGGTACCTGCGAAAAACTGTTTTTT.